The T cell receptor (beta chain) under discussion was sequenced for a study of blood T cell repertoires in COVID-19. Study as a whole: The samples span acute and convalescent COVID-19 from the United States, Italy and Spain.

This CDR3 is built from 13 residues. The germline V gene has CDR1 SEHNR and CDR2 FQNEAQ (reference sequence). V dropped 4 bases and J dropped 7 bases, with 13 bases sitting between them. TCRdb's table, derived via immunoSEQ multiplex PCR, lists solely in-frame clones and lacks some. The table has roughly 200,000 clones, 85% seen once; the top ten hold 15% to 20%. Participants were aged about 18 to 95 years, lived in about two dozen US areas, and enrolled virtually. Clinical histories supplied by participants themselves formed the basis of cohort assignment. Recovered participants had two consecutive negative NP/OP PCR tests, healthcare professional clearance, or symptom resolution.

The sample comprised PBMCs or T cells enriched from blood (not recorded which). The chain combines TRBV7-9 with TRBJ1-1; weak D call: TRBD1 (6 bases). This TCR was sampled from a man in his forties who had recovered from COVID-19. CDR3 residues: CASSSLQGNEAFF. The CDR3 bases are TGTGCCAGCAGCTCGCTACAGGGAAATGAAGCTTTCTTT.